The sequence of this TCR beta chain was determined in a study of OX40 agonist ivuxolimab in advanced cancers. General observations from the study: Both CD4+ and CD8+ T cell populations in blood had undergone clonal expansion by week 6 at 0.1 to 3.0 mg/kg. The authors also found low normalized T-cell clonal expansion in some nonresponders.

Profiled with immunoSEQ multiplex PCR; TCRdb holds only in-frame clones, not every one. The data hold 35,000 to 45,000 clones, with over 65% observed a single time. About this clone: The antigen is undetermined.

V was trimmed by 1 base and J by 5 bases, leaving 14 bases between them. The CDR3 is made up of 15 amino acids. Germline-derived CDR1 and CDR2 are SGHTA and FQGTGA. The V call is TRBV7-3, the J call TRBJ2-5, with unresolved D. Sequenced here: CD4+ or CD8+ T cells sorted from blood, sampled in a trial of the OX40 agonist ivuxolimab. This receptor was identified in an adult with an advanced solid tumor such as melanoma, head and neck, liver or kidney cancer. The CDR3 sequence is CASSLKVRFGETQYF. CDR3 nucleotides: TGTGCCAGCAGCTTAAAGGTCCGCTTCGGGGAGACCCAGTACTTC.